A single T cell receptor (beta chain) is shown here with its context. No antigen is known for it. These data are taken from a study of identifying expanded T cells in peripheral blood. Germline CDR1 and CDR2: ENHRY and SYGVKD. This CDR3 spans 13 amino acids. V was clipped by 4 bases and J by 3 bases, with 8 bases between them. Sequencing was performed with immunoSEQ multiplex PCR; in TCRdb, only in-frame clones are kept and a portion is missing. The sample shows fewer than 85,000 clones, just under 85% of them seen only once. Study-level findings and limits: Approximately 2-week clone count variance significantly increased as total template count grew. Technical replicates showed around 1.3 changed clones; roughly two weeks about 16; four weeks 19.

Healthy donors had no documented immune events, such as infections, while sampled. The genes are TRBV10-3 and TRBJ2-3; D might be TRBD1 (5 bases). The specimen was blood. The TCR was taken from a person aged 18-69 years in good health. The CDR3 sequence is CAISGRQTDTQYF. Written as DNA, the CDR3 is TGTGCCATCAGTGGTAGACAGACAGATACGCAGTATTTT.